These 29 T cell receptor beta chains share one sample of origin, sequenced in a study of OX40 agonist ivuxolimab in advanced cancers. Clones were sequenced by immunoSEQ multiplex PCR, and TCRdb holds only the in-frame ones, with some missing. The repertoire holds tens of thousands of clones, roughly 90% seen once, with roughly 18% in the top ten. The source was CD4+ or CD8+ T cells sorted from blood, collected in a trial of the OX40 agonist ivuxolimab. Receptor source: an adult with an advanced solid tumor such as melanoma, head and neck, liver or kidney cancer.

The chain combines TRBV4-3 with TRBJ1-1; possible D gene TRBD1, 6 bases. From germline, CDR1 is LGHNA and CDR2 YSLEER. This CDR3 comprises 15 residues. V was cut by 3 bases and J by 4 bases, with 15 bases left in between. CDR3 region: CASSQERGWATEAFF. The CDR3, as DNA: TGCGCCAGCAGCCAGGAAAGGGGGTGGGCCACTGAAGCTTTCTTT.

V and J are TRBV11-2 and TRBJ2-7; TRBD1 matches 8 bases. V shed 5 bases, J shed 3 bases, and the junction held 3 bases outside the gene matches. Germline V CDR1 and CDR2: SGHAT, FQNNGV. The CDR3 has 13 residues. This CDR3 reads CASSPDRGYEQYF. The CDR3 nucleotides read TGTGCCAGCAGCCCTGACAGGGGCTACGAGCAGTACTTC.

This clone was seen a few times. The rearrangement uses TRBV9 and TRBJ2-1, with TRBD2 matching over 12 bases. The trim removed 3 bases at V and 7 bases at J, leaving 8 bases unmatched. CDR1 is SGDLS, CDR2 YYNGEE, per germline. CDR3 length: 16 amino acids. This CDR3 is CASSDPTSGRRNEQFF. CDR3 coding DNA: TGTGCCAGCAGCGACCCTACTAGCGGGAGGAGGAATGAGCAGTTCTTC. Using reference TRBV9 and TRBJ2-1 for the parts outside the CDR3, the full variable domain is DSGVTQTPKHLITATGQRVTLRCSPRSGDLSVYWYQQSLDQGLQFLIQYYNGEERAKGNILERFSAQQFPDLHSELNLSSLELGDSALYFCASSDPTSGRRNEQFFGPGTRLTVL.

This chain connects TRBV19 to TRBJ2-3; a possible D gene is TRBD1 (5 bases). CDR1 and CDR2 from the germline V gene are LNHDA and SQIVND (reference sequence). This CDR3 contains 13 residues. Trimming cost V 6 bases and J 2 bases, with 9 bases left between them. Here the CDR3 reads CASRRGYTDTQYF. DNA for the CDR3: TGTGCCAGTAGAAGGGGATACACAGATACGCAGTATTTT.

The chain links TRBV7-9 to TRBJ2-1; 10 bases align to TRBD1. Per the germline V gene, CDR1 is SEHNR and CDR2 is FQNEAQ (reference sequence). CDR3 length: 19 amino acids. J was trimmed by 8 bases and V by 5 bases; bases with no gene match: 21. The CDR3 is CASSLPFPETGGVGDEQFF. CDR3 in DNA: TGTGCCAGCAGCCTACCTTTCCCCGAGACAGGGGGCGTCGGGGATGAGCAGTTCTTC.

This chain connects TRBV7-8 to TRBJ2-7; D gene uncertain. CDR1 and CDR2 (germline): SGHVS, FQNEAQ. The length of the CDR3 is 13 residues. Trimming took off 5 bases at V and 3 bases at J, with 11 bases between the two ends. CDR3 sequence reads: CASSVELGYEQYF. The DNA for the CDR3 is TGTGCCAGCAGCGTGGAGTTGGGCTACGAGCAGTACTTC.

V is TRBV6-6 and J is TRBJ1-1; D ambiguous. CDR3 size: 14 residues. Germline V gene data show CDR1 as MNHNY and CDR2 as SVGAGI (reference sequence). Trimming took off 2 bases at V and 4 bases at J, with 11 bases between the two ends. The CDR3 spells CASSYASGTTEAFF. CDR3 sequence (DNA): TGTGCCAGCAGTTACGCCTCAGGAACCACTGAAGCTTTCTTT.

V and J are TRBV28 and TRBJ1-6, with D possibly being TRBD1 (6 bases). The CDR3 has 14 residues. The germline CDR1 and CDR2 sequences are MDHEN and SYDVKM. Trimming took 10 bases from V and 0 from J, leaving 10 bases between them. The CDR3 loop reads CAILDSSYNSPLHF. In DNA form, the CDR3 reads TGTGCCATCTTGGACAGCTCCTATAATTCACCCCTCCACTTT.

This chain connects TRBV7-6 to TRBJ2-1; 10 nucleotides agree with TRBD2. This CDR3 is 19 amino acids long. Germline CDR1 is SGHVS and CDR2 is FNYEAQ. The trim removed 1 base at V and 10 bases at J, leaving 19 bases unmatched. The CDR3 reads CASSLDPPGLAGVRSEQFF. The CDR3 coding sequence is TGTGCCAGCAGCTTAGACCCCCCAGGGCTAGCGGGAGTACGGAGCGAGCAGTTCTTC.

This sequence joins TRBV9 and TRBJ2-2; 9 nucleotides align to TRBD1. The V gene's germline CDR1 is SGDLS and CDR2 YYNGEE. The CDR3 consists of 16 residues. Unmatched junction bases numbered 7, after V lost 5 bases and J lost 2 bases. Here the CDR3 DNA reads TGTGCCAGCAGTTCCCCGGGACAGGGAAACACCGGGGAGCTGTTTTTT. It encodes CASSSPGQGNTGELFF.

A single count supports this clone. The V gene is TRBV11-1, the J gene TRBJ2-1; no clear D. V was clipped by 1 base and J by 9 bases, with 16 bases between them. This CDR3 contains 15 residues. Germline CDR1 reads SGHAT; CDR2 reads FQDESV (reference sequence). DNA of the CDR3: TGTGCCAGCAGCTTAGAACGAGACTCCTTGGGTGAGCAGTTCTTC. Translation gives CASSLERDSLGEQFF.

The chain has TRBV4-1 and TRBJ2-1, with 16 bases identical to TRBD2. The CDR3 covers 20 residues. In germline, CDR1 is MGHRA, CDR2 YSYEKL. The junction had 9 bases not matched to a gene; V was cut back by 4 bases and J by 0 bases. Here the CDR3 reads CASSPSTGLAGGSSYNEQFF. The CDR3 nucleotides read TGCGCCAGCAGCCCGTCTACGGGACTAGCGGGAGGGAGCTCCTACAATGAGCAGTTCTTC.

The chain uses TRBV7-9 and TRBJ2-3; 11 bases are a match to TRBD2. J lost 4 bases, V lost 5 bases, and 5 bases had no gene match. This CDR3 has 15 amino acids. CDR1 SEHNR and CDR2 FQNEAQ come from the germline V gene (reference sequence). Written as DNA, the CDR3 is TGTGCCAGCAGCCCTAGCGGGAGGTTCGCAGATACGCAGTATTTT. Amino acids: CASSPSGRFADTQYF. Using reference TRBV7-9 and TRBJ2-3 for the parts outside the CDR3, the full variable domain is DTGVSQNPRHKITKRGQNVTFRCDPISEHNRLYWYRQTLGQGPEFLTYFQNEAQLEKSRLLSDRFSAERPKGSFSTLEIQRTEQGDSAMYLCASSPSGRFADTQYFGPGTRLTVL.

The genes are TRBV9 and TRBJ2-1; D possibly corresponds to TRBD2 (5 bases). The length of the CDR3 is 16 residues. V was trimmed by 0 bases and J by 6 bases, leaving 16 bases between them. Germline loops: CDR1 SGDLS, CDR2 YYNGEE. The CDR3 is CASSVERETRSNEQFF. The CDR3, as DNA: TGTGCCAGCAGCGTAGAAAGGGAGACACGCAGCAATGAGCAGTTCTTC.

V is TRBV30 and J is TRBJ1-1, with no clear D. Germline-derived CDR1 and CDR2 are GTSNPN and SVGIG (reference sequence). V was clipped by 1 base and J by 3 bases, with 9 bases between them. The CDR3 contains 13 residues. The CDR3 is CAWSALTHTEAFF. The CDR3 nucleotides are TGTGCCTGGAGTGCCCTGACACACACTGAAGCTTTCTTT.

This clone showed up just once. This chain connects TRBV6-5 to TRBJ1-4; a possible D gene is TRBD1 (5 bases). CDR1 is MNHEY, CDR2 SVGAGI, per germline. V lost 1 base and J 8 bases, leaving 17 bases between the germline ends. This CDR3 region has 16 residues. The CDR3 reads CASSYFQGGGREKLFF. CDR3 nucleotide sequence: TGTGCCAGCAGTTACTTCCAGGGTGGGGGTCGGGAAAAACTGTTTTTT.

This clone was picked up one time. The V and J genes are TRBV9 and TRBJ2-1; maybe TRBD2 (5 bases). Germline V gene lookup returns CDR1 SGDLS and CDR2 YYNGEE. The CDR3 is 14 residues long. Trimming left V 3 bases short and J 8 bases short, with 15 bases between. The CDR3 region is CASSAAASDYEQFF. The CDR3 nucleotides are TGTGCCAGCAGCGCCGCGGCCTCGGACTATGAGCAGTTCTTC.

This sequence joins TRBV18 and TRBJ2-5; 10 nucleotides align to TRBD1. The ends lost 4 bases at V and 2 bases at J; junction bases unmatched: 7. CDR3 size: 16 residues. Germline V gene data show CDR1 as KGHSH and CDR2 as LQKENI. The DNA of the CDR3 is TGTGCCAGCTCACTGTCTCCGGACAGGGGGCAAGAGACCCAGTACTTC. Translating it yields CASSLSPDRGQETQYF.

The genes are TRBV27 and TRBJ2-7, with D possibly called TRBD1 or TRBD2 (5 bases each). CDR1 is MNHEY and CDR2 is SMNVEV in the germline V gene (reference sequence). The CDR3 consists of 13 residues. The ends were cut back, 8 bases at V and 4 bases at J, with 15 bases in the middle. CDR3 DNA sequence: TGTGCCAGCGCCCGGGACCCGTCTTACGAGCAGTACTTC. Translation: CASARDPSYEQYF.

Details on this clone: The junction departs from germline at one end; a sequencing error may be responsible. J is TRBJ2-1 and V is TRBV7-2; 10 bases are shared with TRBD2. The length of the CDR3 is 16 residues. Per germline, CDR1 SGHTA and CDR2 FQGNSA. The CDR3 DNA reads TGCGCCAGCAGCCAAGATCCTAGCGGGGGACACAATGAGCAGTTCTTC. Its protein product is CASSQDPSGGHNEQFF.

The table lists this clone with a few counts. The rearrangement joins TRBV9 to TRBJ1-5; D is unclear. The germline CDR1 and CDR2 sequences are SGDLS and YYNGEE. V lost 3 bases and J lost 5, with 9 bases in between. This CDR3 comprises 13 residues. Here the CDR3 reads CASSEFGHQPQHF. The DNA for the CDR3 is TGTGCCAGCAGCGAGTTTGGACATCAGCCCCAGCATTTT. Complete variable domain (other parts from reference TRBV9 and TRBJ1-5): DSGVTQTPKHLITATGQRVTLRCSPRSGDLSVYWYQQSLDQGLQFLIQYYNGEERAKGNILERFSAQQFPDLHSELNLSSLELGDSALYFCASSEFGHQPQHFGDGTRLSIL.

This chain joins TRBV28 and TRBJ2-1, with 7 bases lining up with TRBD2. Germline V gene lookup returns CDR1 MDHEN and CDR2 SYDVKM. The CDR3 length is 15 residues. Trimming took 7 bases from V and 8 from J; bases not matched to a gene: 14. The CDR3 spells CASTGLGGSGYEQFF. The CDR3 DNA follows: TGTGCCAGCACGGGACTCGGGGGGTCTGGGTATGAGCAGTTCTTC.

The chain couples TRBV5-1 to TRBJ2-1, with TRBD2 as a possible D gene (7 bases). This CDR3 comprises 17 residues. Looked up from germline, CDR1 is SGHRS and CDR2 is YFSETQ. Trimming shortened V by 4 bases and J by 4 bases, and 21 bases separated the two germline ends. The CDR3 here is CASSPSGWGRGYNEQFF. DNA for the CDR3: TGCGCCAGCAGCCCCTCAGGCTGGGGGCGGGGGTACAATGAGCAGTTCTTC.

The chain uses TRBV19 and TRBJ2-3; D gene unclear. The CDR3 contains 15 residues. Per germline, CDR1 LNHDA and CDR2 SQIVND (reference sequence). With 3 bases removed from V and 2 bases from J, the gap between germline ends came to 12 bases. This CDR3 is CASSILGLHTDTQYF. As DNA, the CDR3 is TGTGCCAGTAGTATCCTTGGCCTGCACACAGATACGCAGTATTTT.

The CDR3 here is CASSPEDGTNTGELFF. In DNA, the CDR3 is TGCGCCAGCAGCCCGGAGGACGGAACGAACACCGGGGAGCTGTTTTTT. This rearrangement joins TRBV4-1 to TRBJ2-2, with D maybe TRBD2 (5 bases). The germline V and J ends were trimmed by 4 bases and 0 bases, with 12 bases remaining between them. The CDR3 is 16 residues long. Germline CDR1 reads MGHRA; CDR2 reads YSYEKL.

The gene calls are TRBV7-9 and TRBJ1-1; a possible D gene is TRBD1 (6 bases). CDR1 SEHNR and CDR2 FQNEAQ come from the germline V gene (reference sequence). CDR3 length: 15 amino acids. V gave up 5 bases and J gave up 0 bases, with 13 bases separating them. The CDR3 region is CASSTWTEMNTEAFF. Written as DNA, the CDR3 is TGTGCCAGCAGCACCTGGACAGAGATGAACACTGAAGCTTTCTTT.

The V and J genes are TRBV28 and TRBJ2-5, with 8 bases aligning to TRBD2. The length of the CDR3 is 15 residues. Germline CDR1 reads MDHEN; CDR2 reads SYDVKM. The V segment lost 6 bases and the J segment 1 base; nucleotides outside the gene matches: 7. CDR3 coding DNA: TGTGCCAGCAGCCCCCTACTAGCGGCCCAAGAGACCCAGTACTTC. Translated: CASSPLLAAQETQYF. Combining the CDR3 with reference TRBV28 and TRBJ2-5 gives the whole variable domain DVKVTQSSRYLVKRTGEKVFLECVQDMDHENMFWYRQDPGLGLRLIYFSYDVKMKEKGDIPEGYSVSREKKERFSLILESASTNQTSMYLCASSPLLAAQETQYFGPGTRLLVL.

The chain links TRBV2 to TRBJ1-1, with 8 bases matching TRBD1. Trimming at V came to 6 bases and at J to 7 bases, leaving 10 bases not matched to a gene. The CDR3 consists of 14 residues. CDR1 SNHLY and CDR2 FYNNEI come from the germline V gene. The DNA of the CDR3 is TGTGCCAGCAGCGCGGACAGGGAACTATTTGAAGCTTTCTTT. Protein sequence: CASSADRELFEAFF.

This clone appeared a single time. This CDR3 is CARSLVSGTSYNEQFF. DNA for the CDR3: TGTGCCAGAAGCTTGGTTTCGGGAACCTCCTACAATGAGCAGTTCTTC. This rearrangement joins TRBV5-3 to TRBJ2-1; D might be TRBD2 (5 bases). TRBV5-3 is annotated as an ORF whose role is uncertain. Trimming cost V 0 bases and J 0 bases, with 10 bases left between them. The CDR3 has 16 residues.